This paragraph reports one T cell receptor beta chain. The antigen is not known. The sample comes from a study of cytomegalovirus exposure and HLA in healthy donors. Regarding the study as a whole: Analyses of presence/absence relied on an assumption of roughly uniform sequencing depth across donors. The productive fraction for most TCR beta V segments was about 90% or about 30% in an earlier analysis.

PCR involved 60 Vbeta and 13 Jbeta primers. Original methodology: Roughly 80 million unique TCR beta chains, 9 million to 11 million shared, were counted in a later analysis. The assay was immunoSEQ multiplex PCR, and TCRdb's table has in-frame clones only and misses some. The V and J calls and clone size were taken over from that table, and D and trimming were inferred from the DNA. The sample holds 100,000 to 120,000 clones, about 86% seen once. Unrecorded immune exposure was likely among donors, who were nominally healthy when sampled. This receptor was taken from a man aged 35 to 55 in good health and CMV-seronegative. Sequences were obtained from PBMCs.

The chain's CDR3 is CAITSSGGVADTQYF. The CDR3 DNA is TGTGCCATCACTAGCAGCGGGGGGGTCGCAGATACGCAGTATTTT. V is TRBV10-3 and J is TRBJ2-3; 10 nucleotides agree with TRBD2. The germline V gene encodes CDR1 ENHRY and CDR2 SYGVKD. CDR3 length equals 15 residues. After removal of 7 bases from V and 4 bases from J, the junction contained 8 bases not matched to a gene.